Reported below is one TCR beta chain. Its specificity is unknown. TCRdb reprocessed the reads with MiXCR, giving one entry per CDR3 protein. The sample lists approximately 500,000 distinct CDR3 sequences, 16% occurring once. The record originates from a study of T cell repertoires in cytomegalovirus infection. Across the study: It was the public TCR beta signatures that indicated both CMV infection and matching HLA type.

Study-level results: Within the response measured ex vivo, HLA-C-restricted CMV-specific TCR beta clonotypes were dominant. Adding up the frequency of public TCR beta families identified people who carried CMV plus the relevant HLA.

Germline lookup yields CDR1 MNHEY and CDR2 SMNVEV (reference sequence). V dropped 2 bases and J dropped 8 bases, with 9 bases sitting between them. The CDR3 has 13 residues. The receptor comes from a human donor in good health (CMV status not recorded). Some clones in this sample may be carry-over from other donors' samples. The source material was CD8+ T cells from PBMCs. V and J are TRBV27 and TRBJ1-4; possible D gene TRBD1, 5 bases. The CDR3 loop is CASSLGGGEKLFF. CDR3 sequence (DNA): TGTGCCAGCAGTTTAGGGGGAGGGGAAAAACTGTTTTTT.